The 3 T cell receptor beta chains presented below share a single source sample, sequenced in a study of blood T cell repertoires in COVID-19. The method was immunoSEQ multiplex PCR; TCRdb's version includes in-frame clones alone and lacks a portion of them. The sample has around 330,000 clones, roughly 90% seen once. Sequences were obtained from peripheral blood. The source of these receptors is a woman aged 50 to 60 with active or convalescent COVID-19.

This clone has only one observation. The chain couples TRBV3-1 (or the pseudogene TRBV3-2) to TRBJ1-6; weak D call: TRBD1 (6 bases). Deletions cut 8 bases from V and 4 bases from J, with 12 bases between. Germline lookup yields CDR1 LGHDT and CDR2 YNNKEL (reference sequence). This CDR3 is 14 amino acids long. The CDR3 spells CASGGGEYNSPLHF. The CDR3 region has the DNA TGTGCCAGCGGGGGGGGCGAGTATAATTCACCCCTCCACTTT.

The chain combines TRBV28 with TRBJ2-3, with D tentatively TRBD1 (6 bases). With 7 bases removed from V and 6 bases from J, the gap between germline ends came to 17 bases. This CDR3 has 14 residues. Germline V CDR1 and CDR2: MDHEN, SYDVKM. The CDR3 loop is CASNTPVRGDTQYF. CDR3 coding DNA: TGTGCCAGCAATACCCCGGTGAGGGGGGATACGCAGTATTTT.

V gene TRBV25-1 combines with J gene TRBJ1-5; D is perhaps TRBD1 (5 bases). The CDR3 is made up of 15 amino acids. Germline-derived CDR1 and CDR2 are MGHDK and SYGVNS. V dropped 3 bases and J dropped 6 bases, with 15 bases sitting between them. CDR3 in amino acids: CASSDAREVTQPQHF. In DNA, the CDR3 is TGTGCCAGCAGTGACGCCAGGGAGGTGACTCAGCCCCAGCATTTT.